This T cell receptor (beta chain) was captured in a study of blood T cell repertoires in COVID-19. Study-level information: T cells, B-cell-depleted T cells, or PBMCs supplied cDNA or gDNA.

Cohort allocation depended upon clinical history that participants reported. Trimming took off 1 base at V and 0 bases at J, with 8 bases between the two ends. Germline CDR1 and CDR2: SGHAT and FQNNGV. The CDR3 sequence is 15 residues long. The authors' processing: Nucleated cell counts were estimated from reference gene primer amplification. Clones were read by immunoSEQ multiplex PCR, and TCRdb kept only the in-frame ones, dropping some. Clonal size and the V and J genes are those of that table, whereas D and trimming came from the DNA. The sample lists about 150,000 clones, 80% to 90% occurring once.

The sequence came from a woman aged 50 to 65 who had recovered from COVID-19. The chain combines TRBV11-2 with TRBJ2-3, with unresolved D. The source material was PBMCs or T cells enriched from blood (not recorded which). Here the CDR3 reads CASSLVSGSTDTQYF. As DNA, the CDR3 is TGTGCCAGCAGCTTAGTGTCTGGCAGCACAGATACGCAGTATTTT.